Each of the 5 T cell receptor beta chains below was sequenced from the same sample in a study of blood T cell repertoires in COVID-19. Method: immunoSEQ multiplex PCR; TCRdb's copy keeps in-frame clones and lacks some. The data contain fewer than 250,000 clones, about 80% of them singletons. The specimen was peripheral blood. These receptor sequences come from a woman aged 40 to 50 with active or convalescent COVID-19.

The chain combines TRBV5-1 with TRBJ1-4; the match to TRBD1 covers 9 bases. The CDR3 spans 18 residues. CDR1 SGHRS and CDR2 YFSETQ come from the germline V gene. V lost 0 bases and J lost 4; bases outside the gene matches: 10. The CDR3 spells CASSLDRGQRGRNEKLFF. Written as DNA, the CDR3 is TGCGCCAGCAGCTTGGACAGGGGGCAGAGGGGTCGTAATGAAAAACTGTTTTTT. Supplemented by reference TRBV5-1 and TRBJ1-4, the full variable domain reads KAGVTQTPRYLIKTRGQQVTLSCSPISGHRSVSWYQQTPGQGLQFLFEYFSETQRNKGNFPGRFSGRQFSNSRSEMNVSTLELGDSALYLCASSLDRGQRGRNEKLFFGSGTQLSVL.

The rearrangement joins TRBV7-2 to TRBJ1-5, with 9 bases lining up with TRBD1. V was clipped by 4 bases and J by 4 bases; unmatched bases: 5. Germline V lookup: CDR1 SGHTA, CDR2 FQGNSA. The length of the CDR3 is 15 residues. CDR3 nucleotide sequence: TGTGCCAGCAGCTCCGGGACAGGGAAGAATCAGCCCCAGCATTTT. Its protein is CASSSGTGKNQPQHF.

This clone occurred once. V and J are TRBV30 and TRBJ1-2; D possibly corresponds to TRBD1 (6 bases). Germline-derived CDR1 and CDR2 are GTSNPN and SVGIG (reference sequence). The germline V and J ends were trimmed by 0 bases and 2 bases, with 13 bases remaining between them. There are 15 residues in the CDR3. In nucleotides, the CDR3 is TGTGCCTGGAGTGTACCAGGGGCGAGAAACTATGGCTACACCTTC. Amino acids: CAWSVPGARNYGYTF.

The gene calls are TRBV14 and TRBJ2-3; tentatively, D is TRBD1 (6 bases). V lost 4 bases to trimming and J lost 4 bases, with 9 bases between them. The CDR3 runs to 13 residues. CDR1 and CDR2 from the germline V gene are SGHDN and FVKESK. The CDR3 DNA follows: TGTGCCAGCAGCCCCTGGGGGCCAGATACGCAGTATTTT. Protein: CASSPWGPDTQYF.

The chain links TRBV10-3 to TRBJ2-5; D might be TRBD1 (7 bases). CDR3 size: 18 residues. From germline, CDR1 is ENHRY and CDR2 SYGVKD. Trimming cost V 4 bases and J 0 bases, with 21 bases left between them. The CDR3 DNA reads as TGTGCCATCAGTGGCCAGGAAGACAGGGCGGGGTACCAAGAGACCCAGTACTTC. It translates to CAISGQEDRAGYQETQYF.